Below, 13 T cell receptor beta chains from the same sample are listed, as sequenced in a study of blood T cell repertoires in COVID-19. The table came from immunoSEQ multiplex PCR; TCRdb's copy has only in-frame clones and leaves some out. Of roughly 200,000 clones in the sample, 79% were seen once. Sequences were obtained from peripheral blood. The receptor source for this set is a middle-aged woman with COVID-19, enrolled during active disease.

This clone has only one observation. V is TRBV6-2 or TRBV6-3 and J is TRBJ2-7, with 7 positions matching TRBD1. The CDR3 has 16 residues. Losses at the gene ends were 2 bases for V and 3 bases for J; bases not matched to a gene: 10. Germline CDR1 and CDR2: MNHEY and SVGEGT. CDR3: CASSYRLGQSNYEQYF. The CDR3 nucleotides read TGTGCCAGCAGTTACAGGTTGGGACAGAGTAACTACGAGCAGTACTTC.

The table lists this clone with a few counts. This chain uses TRBV5-1 with TRBJ2-1; 7 bases agree with TRBD1. Germline V gene sequence: CDR1 SGHRS, CDR2 YFSETQ. Unmatched junction bases numbered 6, after V lost 4 bases and J lost 2 bases. The CDR3 contains 15 residues. The CDR3: CASSPGTDTYNEQFF. CDR3 bases: TGCGCCAGCAGCCCGGGGACAGACACCTACAATGAGCAGTTCTTC.

This clone showed up just once. The rearrangement uses TRBV19 and TRBJ1-5, with D perhaps matching TRBD1 (5 bases). Germline V gives CDR1 LNHDA, CDR2 SQIVND (reference sequence). V was clipped by 6 bases and J by 2 bases, with 14 bases between them. The CDR3 totals 15 residues. Written as DNA, the CDR3 is TGTGCCAGTAGGGGGGGAAGGCAGGGCAATCAGCCCCAGCATTTT. This encodes CASRGGRQGNQPQHF.

V and J are TRBV5-1 and TRBJ1-4; weak D call: TRBD1 (5 bases). The CDR3 spans 15 residues. CDR1 SGHRS and CDR2 YFSETQ come from the germline V gene. V dropped 1 base and J dropped 3 bases, with 10 bases sitting between them. The CDR3 DNA sequence: TGCGCCAGCAGCTTGATAGGACAAGCTAATGAAAAACTGTTTTTT. Its protein is CASSLIGQANEKLFF.

The V and J genes are TRBV19 and TRBJ1-4; 8 nucleotides agree with TRBD1. CDR1 LNHDA and CDR2 SQIVND come from the germline V gene (reference sequence). Trimming took 3 bases from V and 8 from J; bases not matched to a gene: 5. This CDR3 comprises 14 residues. Here the CDR3 reads CASSISTGAEKLFF. The CDR3 nucleotides read TGTGCCAGTAGTATTTCGACAGGGGCGGAAAAACTGTTTTTT. The full variable domain, completed using reference TRBV19 and TRBJ1-4, is DGGITQSPKYLFRKEGQNVTLSCEQNLNHDAMYWYRQDPGQGLRLIYYSQIVNDFQKGDIAEGYSVSREKKESFPLTVTSAQKNPTAFYLCASSISTGAEKLFFGSGTQLSVL.

Comment on this clone: The same CDR3 arises from other DNA sequences in this sample as well. The chain combines TRBV9 with TRBJ2-5, with D maybe TRBD2 (5 bases). There are 11 residues in the CDR3. Germline CDR1 reads SGDLS; CDR2 reads YYNGEE. Deletions cut 7 bases from V and 4 bases from J, with 8 bases between. CDR3 sequence (DNA): TGTGCCAGCTCCCGGGGAGAGACCCAGTACTTC. Residues: CASSRGETQYF. Together with reference TRBV9 and TRBJ2-5, the CDR3 gives the full variable domain: DSGVTQTPKHLITATGQRVTLRCSPRSGDLSVYWYQQSLDQGLQFLIQYYNGEERAKGNILERFSAQQFPDLHSELNLSSLELGDSALYFCASSRGETQYFGPGTRLLVL.

The V gene is TRBV4-2, the J gene TRBJ1-5; D is ambiguous. CDR1 and CDR2 from the germline V gene are LGHNA and YNFKEQ. The V end lost 0 bases, the J end lost 0 bases, and 9 bases lay between the germline ends. This CDR3 is 16 amino acids long. The CDR3 is CASSQDQAVSNQPQHF. The CDR3 DNA reads TGTGCCAGCAGCCAAGATCAGGCAGTTAGCAATCAGCCCCAGCATTTT.

V gene TRBV5-1 combines with J gene TRBJ2-3; D unclear. CDR3 length: 15 residues. CDR1 is SGHRS and CDR2 is YFSETQ in the germline V gene. V was trimmed by 0 bases and J by 2 bases, leaving 10 bases between them. The CDR3 bases are TGCGCCAGCAGCTTGGTCCCCGAGGCCACAGATACGCAGTATTTT. Translating gives CASSLVPEATDTQYF.

This clone showed up just once. The genes are TRBV5-5 and TRBJ2-7; D is perhaps TRBD1 (6 bases). Germline CDR1 SGHKS, CDR2 YYEKEE (reference sequence). The germline V and J ends were trimmed by 0 bases and 7 bases, with 20 bases remaining between them. This CDR3 region has 16 residues. The CDR3 nucleotides are TGTGCCAGCAGCTTGGAAGTGGACAGCCCCTGGAGGGAGCAGTACTTC. This codes for CASSLEVDSPWREQYF.

About this clone itself: Other DNA variants within this sample encode the same CDR3. The chain recombines TRBV19 with TRBJ1-1; D is ambiguous. The CDR3 covers 11 residues. Germline loops: CDR1 LNHDA, CDR2 SQIVND (reference sequence). V was clipped by 7 bases and J by 4 bases, with 7 bases between them. Here the CDR3 DNA reads TGTGCCAGTAAGCAGGCCACTGAAGCTTTCTTT. Its protein is CASKQATEAFF.

The chain couples TRBV11-2 to TRBJ1-1; D is unresolved. Trimming took 1 base from V and 6 from J, leaving 9 bases between them. The CDR3 is 13 residues long. Germline CDR1 reads SGHAT; CDR2 reads FQNNGV. The CDR3, as DNA: TGTGCCAGCAGCTTAGGGCGGGAATCTGAAGCTTTCTTT. It is translated as CASSLGRESEAFF.

The table lists this clone with a count of one. The V gene is TRBV7-9, the J gene TRBJ1-2; no clear D gene. The germline CDR1 and CDR2 sequences are SEHNR and FQNEAQ (reference sequence). V dropped 1 base and J dropped 4 bases, with 7 bases sitting between them. The CDR3 runs 13 residues. The CDR3: CASSLEQSYGYTF. The DNA for the CDR3 is TGTGCCAGCAGCTTAGAGCAATCCTATGGCTACACCTTC.

CDR3: CASSPDRGPYEQYF. The CDR3 region has the DNA TGTGCCAGCAGCCCCGACAGGGGACCCTACGAGCAGTACTTC. The V and J genes are TRBV6-5 and TRBJ2-7, with 8 nucleotides matching TRBD1. CDR3 length equals 14 residues. After removal of 6 bases from V and 2 bases from J, the junction contained 6 bases not matched to a gene. CDR1 is MNHEY and CDR2 is SVGAGI in the germline V gene.